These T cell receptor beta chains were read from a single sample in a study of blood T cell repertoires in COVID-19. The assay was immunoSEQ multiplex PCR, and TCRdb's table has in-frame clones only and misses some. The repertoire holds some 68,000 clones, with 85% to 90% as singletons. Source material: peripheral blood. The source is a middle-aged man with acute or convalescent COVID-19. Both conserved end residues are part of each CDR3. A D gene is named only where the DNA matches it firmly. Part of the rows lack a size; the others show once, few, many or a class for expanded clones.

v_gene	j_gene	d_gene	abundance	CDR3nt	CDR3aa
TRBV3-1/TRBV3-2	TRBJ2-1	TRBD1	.	TGTGCCAGCAGCCTAACACAGGGGTCCGGCAATGAGCAGTTCTTC	CASSLTQGSGNEQFF
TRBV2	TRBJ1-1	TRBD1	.	TGTGCCAGCAGTCTTGGACAGGTTGAAGCTTTCTTT	CASSLGQVEAFF
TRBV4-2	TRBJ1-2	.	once	TGTGCCAGCAGCCAAGATATAGGCGGAAATTATGGCTACACCTTC	CASSQDIGGNYGYTF
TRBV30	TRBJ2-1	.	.	TGTGCCTGGAGTCCCGGCGGGAACTACAATGAGCAGTTCTTC	CAWSPGGNYNEQFF
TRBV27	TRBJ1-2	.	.	TGTGCCAGCAGCCCCTTGGTACTCGGTTTCTTTGGCTACACCTTC	CASSPLVLGFFGYTF
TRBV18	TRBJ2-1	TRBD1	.	TGTGCCAGCTCACCAACTTGGGACAGCTACAATGAGCAGTTCTTC	CASSPTWDSYNEQFF
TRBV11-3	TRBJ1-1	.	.	TGTGCCAGCAGCATCCAGGGGATGAACACTGAAGCTTTCTTT	CASSIQGMNTEAFF
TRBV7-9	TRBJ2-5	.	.	TGTGCCAGCAGCGAGACAGGACAAGAGACCCAGTACTTC	CASSETGQETQYF
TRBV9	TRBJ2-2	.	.	TGTGCCAGCAGCGTAGGACCGGTGGGGCCCGGGGAGCTGTTTTTT	CASSVGPVGPGELFF
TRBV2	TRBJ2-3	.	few	TGTGCCAGCAATCTAGCGATCACAGATACGCAGTATTTT	CASNLAITDTQYF
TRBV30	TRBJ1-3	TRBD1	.	TGTGCCTGGAGTGTCCCCGACAGGGTGGTTACTGGAAACACCATATATTTT	CAWSVPDRVVTGNTIYF
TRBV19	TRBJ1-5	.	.	TGTGCCAGTAGCTCCCGACCCGGCGGGGATCAGCCCCAGCATTTT	CASSSRPGGDQPQHF
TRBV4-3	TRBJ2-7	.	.	TGCGCCAGCAGCCAAGAAAAGGGACTCCCCCTCCTTGGGTACGAGCAGTACTTC	CASSQEKGLPLLGYEQYF
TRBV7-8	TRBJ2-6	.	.	TGTGCCAGCAGCGGTATAATTACAGGGTCTGGGGCCAACGTCCTGACTTTC	CASSGIITGSGANVLTF
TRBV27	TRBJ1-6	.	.	TGTGCCAGCAGTTTATCCAGGGAAAATTCACCCCTCCACTTT	CASSLSRENSPLHF
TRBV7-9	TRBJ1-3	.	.	TGTGCCAGCAGCCACCACCGGACAGAAAGAAACACCATATATTTT	CASSHHRTERNTIYF
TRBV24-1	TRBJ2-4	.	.	TGTGCCACCTCCGCGTCCGAGGAGGATACCAAAAACATTCAGTACTTC	CATSASEEDTKNIQYF
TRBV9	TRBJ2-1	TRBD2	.	TGTGCCAGCAGCTCCAGGACTAGCGGGACCAACAATGAGCAGTTCTTC	CASSSRTSGTNNEQFF